This TCR beta chain was retrieved from a study of blood T cell repertoires in COVID-19. Study information: PBMCs, B-cell-depleted T cells, or T cells were the source of the cDNA or gDNA that made up the material.

In the authors' methods: Estimation of nucleated cell counts relied on the amplification of reference gene primers. Assay: immunoSEQ multiplex PCR; the TCRdb copy retains only in-frame clones and omits some. V, J and clone size derive from that table, while D and trimming were established from the DNA sequence. Of 150,000 to 170,000 clones in the sample, around four fifths were seen once. Trimming left V 2 bases short and J 3 bases short, with 11 bases between. The germline V gene has CDR1 KGHSH and CDR2 LQKENI. This CDR3 has 14 amino acids. The sequence came from a woman older than 75 with acute or convalescent COVID-19. The rearrangement uses TRBV18 and TRBJ2-7; D might be TRBD2 (6 bases). Sequences were obtained from peripheral blood. CDR3 DNA sequence: TGTGCCAGCTCACCAGGCCGGGAGTTCTACGAGCAGTACTTC. The encoded protein is CASSPGREFYEQYF.